The rows below give T cell receptor beta chains drawn from one sample of a study of CXCR3-negative and CXCR3-positive naive CD8 T cells. TCRdb re-called the 5' RACE reads and catalogs CDR3 proteins one per entry, DNA excluded. This sample's table reports some 150,000 distinct CDR3 sequences. The material sequenced was naive CXCR3+ CD8+ T cells from blood. The receptors were sampled from a human donor in good health. Some clones in this sample may be carry-over from other donors' samples. The CDR3 runs from the conserved cysteine through the conserved F or W. Fields, in order: J gene, V gene, CDR3 length, CDR3 protein.

TRBJ2-3 TRBV7-2 15 CASSLVGGGLDTQYF
TRBJ1-5 TRBV7-2 16 CASSIGQGAGVQPQHF
TRBJ2-7 TRBV19 15 CASSIGGSFAYEQYF
TRBJ1-1 TRBV30 13 CAWKDRGAAEAFF
TRBJ2-3 TRBV12-3/TRBV12-4 15 CASSHPGQSTDTQYF
TRBJ2-7 TRBV15 14 CATGEGRERYEQYF
TRBJ2-7 TRBV28 15 CASTGQGWYAYEQYF
TRBJ1-2 TRBV28 15 CASSSNSRWAYGYTF
TRBJ2-1 TRBV9 13 CASSVGSGGEQFF
TRBJ2-7 TRBV20-1 13 CSASLQGSYEQYF
TRBJ2-5 TRBV20-1 14 CSARDFRVGETQYF
TRBJ2-3 TRBV7-8 14 CASAGRGGTDTQYF
TRBJ1-1 TRBV7-9 12 CASSWNRVEAFF
TRBJ2-7 TRBV29-1 11 CSGRDGYEQYF
TRBJ2-1 TRBV7-6 17 CASSLGAGSGVYNEQFF
TRBJ2-3 TRBV3-1 16 CASSQELADITDTQYF
TRBJ1-1 TRBV6-5 16 CASSLGQGITVTEAFF
TRBJ2-1 TRBV19 16 CASSPTSGRGYNEQFF
TRBJ2-3 TRBV28 12 CASSPLLDTQYF
TRBJ1-1 TRBV29-1 13 CSVVIPPGTEAFF
TRBJ1-2 TRBV30 13 CAWSVAAVYGYTF
TRBJ2-5 TRBV15 16 CATSRDRDTTRETQYF
TRBJ2-7 TRBV12-3/TRBV12-4 14 CASSLLAGGYEQYF